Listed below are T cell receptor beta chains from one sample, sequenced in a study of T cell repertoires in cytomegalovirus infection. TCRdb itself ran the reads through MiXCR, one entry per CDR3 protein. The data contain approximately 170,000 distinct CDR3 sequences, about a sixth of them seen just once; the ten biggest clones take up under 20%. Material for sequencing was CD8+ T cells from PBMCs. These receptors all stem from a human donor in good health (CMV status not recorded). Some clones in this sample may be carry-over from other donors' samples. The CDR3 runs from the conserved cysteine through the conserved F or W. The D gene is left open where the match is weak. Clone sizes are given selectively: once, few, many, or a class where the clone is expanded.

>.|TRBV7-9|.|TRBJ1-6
CASSQTGSNNSPLHF
TGTGCCAGCAGCCAAACAGGTTCTAATAATTCACCCCTCCACTTT
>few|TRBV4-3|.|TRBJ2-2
CASGGSGSSLTNTGELFF
TGCGCCAGCGGGGGTTCAGGGTCATCATTGACGAACACCGGGGAGCTGTTTTTT
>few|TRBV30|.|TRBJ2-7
CAWRTPTQQAYEQYF
TGTGCCTGGAGAACTCCGACCCAGCAGGCCTACGAGCAGTACTTC
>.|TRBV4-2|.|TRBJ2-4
CASSQDQGAKNIQYF
TGTGCCAGCAGCCAAGATCAGGGGGCCAAAAACATTCAGTACTTC
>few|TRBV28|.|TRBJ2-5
CASSLLAETQYF
TGTGCCAGCAGTTTACTTGCGGAGACCCAGTACTTC
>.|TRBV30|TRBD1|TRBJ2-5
CAWSVNLGQGAETQYF
TGTGCCTGGAGTGTCAACTTGGGACAGGGGGCTGAGACCCAGTACTTC
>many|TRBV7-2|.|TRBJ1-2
CASSFRRTQNYGYTF
TGTGCCAGCAGCTTCCGACGGACCCAGAACTATGGCTACACCTTC
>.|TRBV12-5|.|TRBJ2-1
CASGRESWNEQFF
TGTGCTAGTGGTAGGGAGTCATGGAATGAGCAGTTCTTC
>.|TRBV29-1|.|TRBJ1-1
CSVPTPGMNTEAFF
TGCAGCGTCCCAACGCCCGGGATGAACACTGAAGCTTTCTTT
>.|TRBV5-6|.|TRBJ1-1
CASSLVAGPQTVNTEAFF
TGTGCCAGCAGCTTGGTAGCCGGGCCTCAGACCGTGAACACTGAAGCTTTCTTT
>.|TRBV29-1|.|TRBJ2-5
CSARGRGETQYF
TGCAGCGCCAGAGGCAGGGGAGAGACCCAGTACTTC
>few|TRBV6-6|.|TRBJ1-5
CASSPPGKAQHF
TGTGCCAGCAGCCCTCCAGGGAAGGCCCAGCATTTT
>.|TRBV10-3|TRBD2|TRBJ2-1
CAVGDGTSGGAVHNEQFF
TGTGCCGTCGGAGACGGGACTAGCGGGGGGGCCGTTCACAATGAGCAGTTCTTC
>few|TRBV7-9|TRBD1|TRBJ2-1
CASSLPGQRKNEQFF
TGTGCCAGCAGCCTCCCGGGACAGAGAAAGAATGAGCAGTTCTTC
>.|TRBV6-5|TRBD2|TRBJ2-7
CASSYTRSSGSSYEQYF
TGTGCCAGCAGTTACACTCGCTCTAGCGGTAGCTCCTACGAGCAGTACTTC
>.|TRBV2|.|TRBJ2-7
CASNSAYEQYF
TGTGCCAGCAATAGCGCCTACGAGCAGTACTTC
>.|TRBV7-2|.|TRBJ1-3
CASSSSSGNTIYF
TGTGCCAGCAGCTCTTCAAGTGGAAACACCATATATTTT
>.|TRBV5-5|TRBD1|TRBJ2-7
CASSLAPGQYYEQYF
TGTGCCAGCAGCTTGGCACCGGGACAGTACTACGAGCAGTACTTC
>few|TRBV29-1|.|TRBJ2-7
CSVEDSMDSYEQYF
TGCAGCGTTGAGGACAGTATGGATTCCTACGAGCAGTACTTC
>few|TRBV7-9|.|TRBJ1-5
CASSLVDELNSNQPQHF
TGTGCCAGCAGCTTAGTTGACGAATTGAATAGCAATCAGCCCCAGCATTTT
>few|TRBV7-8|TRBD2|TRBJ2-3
CASIGGGSTDTQYF
TGTGCCAGCATTGGGGGGGGTAGCACAGATACGCAGTATTTT
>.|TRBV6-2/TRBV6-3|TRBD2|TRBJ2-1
CASSTLGGGVKNEQFF
TGTGCCAGCAGTACCCTTGGCGGGGGGGTCAAAAATGAGCAGTTCTTC
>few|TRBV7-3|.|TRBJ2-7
CASSTRPAGSHEQYF
TGTGCCAGCAGTACCCGCCCGGCCGGCTCCCACGAGCAGTACTTC
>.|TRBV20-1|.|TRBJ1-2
CSARPRSGDKNYGYTF
TGCAGTGCTAGACCCAGAAGTGGGGACAAAAACTATGGCTACACCTTC
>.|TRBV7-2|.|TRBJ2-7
CASSPSPYEQYF
TGTGCCAGCAGCCCCTCCCCCTACGAGCAGTACTTC
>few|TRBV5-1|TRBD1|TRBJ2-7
CASSSSGTGGHEQYF
TGCGCCAGCAGCTCTTCCGGGACAGGGGGCCACGAGCAGTACTTC
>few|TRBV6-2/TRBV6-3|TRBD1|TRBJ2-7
CASSNTGGEQYF
TGTGCCAGCAGTAACACAGGGGGCGAGCAGTACTTC
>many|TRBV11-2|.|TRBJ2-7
CASSDGWEQYF
TGTGCCAGCAGCGACGGCTGGGAGCAGTACTTC
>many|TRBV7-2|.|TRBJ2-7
CASSLGAGYEQYF
TGTGCCAGCAGCTTAGGCGCAGGCTACGAGCAGTACTTC
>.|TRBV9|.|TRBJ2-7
CASSARLEGRLYEQYF
TGTGCCAGCAGCGCCCGGTTGGAGGGGCGCCTCTACGAGCAGTACTTC
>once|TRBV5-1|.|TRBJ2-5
CASSLGPGDEETQYF
TGCGCCAGCAGCTTGGGTCCGGGGGACGAAGAGACCCAGTACTTC
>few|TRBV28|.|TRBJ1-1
CASSLYDTGHRAEAFF
TGTGCCAGCAGTTTGTATGATACGGGCCATCGGGCTGAAGCTTTCTTT
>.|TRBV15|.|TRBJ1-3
CATSQEGPNNAGNTIYF
TGTGCCACCAGCCAAGAGGGACCTAATAATGCAGGAAACACCATATATTTT
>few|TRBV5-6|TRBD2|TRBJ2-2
CASSPIAGGTGELFF
TGTGCCAGCAGCCCGATAGCGGGCGGTACCGGGGAGCTGTTTTTT
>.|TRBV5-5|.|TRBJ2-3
CASSLSEFPADTQYF
TGTGCCAGCAGCTTGAGCGAATTCCCCGCAGATACGCAGTATTTT
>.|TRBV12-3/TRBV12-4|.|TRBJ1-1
CASTQSDTEAFF
TGTGCCAGCACTCAGAGTGATACTGAAGCTTTCTTT
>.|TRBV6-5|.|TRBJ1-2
CAVTGSSAGGYTF
TGTGCCGTTACAGGGTCTTCGGCTGGGGGCTACACCTTC
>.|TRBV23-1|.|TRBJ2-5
CASSLLDELTIRGLRAALKETQYF
TGCGCCAGCAGTCTTCTGGACGAACTGACTATTAGGGGCCTCCGGGCGGCATTAAAAGAGACCCAGTACTTC
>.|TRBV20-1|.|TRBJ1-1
CSARESTGAEAFF
TGCAGTGCTAGAGAGAGTACCGGGGCTGAAGCTTTCTTT
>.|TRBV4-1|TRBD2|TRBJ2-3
CASSQIRTSGASTDTQYF
TGCGCCAGCAGCCAAATAAGGACTAGCGGGGCCTCCACAGATACGCAGTATTTT
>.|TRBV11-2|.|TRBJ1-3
CASSNGPGRSSGNTIYF
TGTGCCAGCAGCAACGGACCGGGACGAAGCTCTGGAAACACCATATATTTT
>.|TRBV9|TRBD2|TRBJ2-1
CASSVGGGLGSGLEQFF
TGTGCCAGCAGCGTGGGTGGGGGACTAGGAAGCGGCCTTGAGCAGTTCTTC
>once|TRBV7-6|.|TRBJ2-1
CASSDGRDEQFF
TGTGCCAGCAGCGATGGAAGGGATGAGCAGTTCTTC
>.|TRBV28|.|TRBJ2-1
CASSTLGSYNEQFF
TGTGCCAGCAGCACCCTAGGCTCCTACAATGAGCAGTTCTTC
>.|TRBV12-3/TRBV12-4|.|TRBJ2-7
CASSTTSYEQYF
TGTGCCAGCAGTACCACCTCCTACGAGCAGTACTTC
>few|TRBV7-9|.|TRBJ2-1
CASSPPSTGGYNEQFF
TGTGCCAGCAGCCCACCCTCTACTGGGGGGTACAATGAGCAGTTCTTC
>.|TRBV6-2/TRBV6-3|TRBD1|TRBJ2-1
CASSYSTGGDRFF
TGTGCCAGCAGTTACTCGACAGGGGGAGATCGGTTCTTC
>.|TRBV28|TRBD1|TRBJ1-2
CASRGTGAYYGYTF
TGTGCCAGCAGGGGGACAGGGGCATACTATGGCTACACCTTC
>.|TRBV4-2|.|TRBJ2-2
CASSQDRGPGELFF
TGTGCCAGCAGCCAAGATAGAGGGCCCGGGGAGCTGTTTTTT
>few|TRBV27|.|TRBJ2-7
CASSSRGTNSYEQYF
TGTGCCAGCAGCTCCAGAGGGACCAACTCCTACGAGCAGTACTTC
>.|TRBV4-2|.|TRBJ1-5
CASSQDPQGDDSNQPQHF
TGTGCCAGCAGCCAAGATCCACAAGGAGACGATAGCAATCAGCCCCAGCATTTT
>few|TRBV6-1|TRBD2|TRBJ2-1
CASRGLARNEQFF
TGTGCCAGCAGGGGACTAGCGAGGAATGAGCAGTTCTTC
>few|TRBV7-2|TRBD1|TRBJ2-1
CASSHRLGQPNNEQFF
TGTGCCAGCAGCCATCGCCTGGGACAGCCGAACAATGAGCAGTTCTTC
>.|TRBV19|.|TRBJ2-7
CASSISPWPNYEQYF
TGTGCCAGTAGTATATCACCATGGCCCAACTACGAGCAGTACTTC
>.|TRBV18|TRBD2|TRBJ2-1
CASSPTRGLAVNNEQFF
TGTGCCAGCTCACCAACGAGGGGACTAGCGGTCAACAATGAGCAGTTCTTC